There are a few counts of the clone carrying this TCR beta chain. As yet, its antigen is unknown. The sample originates from a study of beta chain features in type 1 diabetes. Overall study: Sorted cells from all samples, numbering almost 110 million, were examined.

CDR3 length equals 12 residues. Trimming left V 3 bases short and J 0 bases short, with 5 bases between. In germline, CDR1 is GTSNPN, CDR2 SVGIG (reference sequence). Study-wide findings and caveats: A moderate, significant TCRB CDR3 shortening appeared in type 1 diabetes across four CD4+ subsets. Diminished insertions and augmented deletions at VDJ junctions characterized type 1 diabetes patients.

Reverse transcribing all isolated RNA meant expressed TCRB transcripts were sequenced. Only in-frame clones appear in the TCRdb table, and some are missing; sequencing was by immunoSEQ multiplex PCR. The data contain 150,000 to 180,000 clones, over 8.5% of them singletons. On average, the one heparinised blood draw given by each donor was approximately 120 mL. This TCR came from a man aged 18 to 29 in good health. This chain joins TRBV30 and TRBJ1-1; D ambiguous. The specimen was central memory CD4+ T cells from blood. CDR3 protein: CAWRRLNTEAFF. CDR3 nucleotides: TGTGCCTGGAGGAGATTGAACACTGAAGCTTTCTTT.